This T cell receptor beta chain came from a study of T cell repertoires in cytomegalovirus infection. CDR3 length: 15 amino acids. From germline, CDR1 is MNHEY and CDR2 SVGEGT. V trimming: 2 bases; J trimming: 5 bases; junction bases outside the gene matches: 6. TCRdb reprocessed the reads with MiXCR, giving one entry per CDR3 protein. The sample yields 270,000 or so distinct CDR3 sequences, 17% seen once. The sequenced sample was CD8+ T cells from PBMCs. The chain recombines TRBV6-2 or TRBV6-3 with TRBJ2-1; 7 bases are shared with TRBD2. This clonotype originated in a human donor in good health (CMV status not recorded). Some clones in this sample may be carry-over from other donors' samples. CDR3 bases: TGTGCCAGCAGTTACCGCGGGGGACCCAACAATGAGCAGTTCTTC. It translates to CASSYRGGPNNEQFF.